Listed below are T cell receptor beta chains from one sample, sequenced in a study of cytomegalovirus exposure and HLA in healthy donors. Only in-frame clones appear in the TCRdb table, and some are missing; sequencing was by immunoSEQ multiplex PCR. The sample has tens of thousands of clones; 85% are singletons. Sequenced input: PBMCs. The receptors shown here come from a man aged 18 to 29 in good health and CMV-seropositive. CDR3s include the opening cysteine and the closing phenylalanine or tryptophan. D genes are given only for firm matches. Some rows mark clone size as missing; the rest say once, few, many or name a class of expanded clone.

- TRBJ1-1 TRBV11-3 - CASRYTTGFTEAFF TGTGCCAGCAGATATACAACAGGGTTCACTGAAGCTTTCTTT
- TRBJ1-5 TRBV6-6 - CASSPPGVSNQPQHF TGTGCCAGCAGCCCCCCGGGGGTAAGCAATCAGCCCCAGCATTTT
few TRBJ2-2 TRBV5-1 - CASSLVFGELFF TGCGCCAGCAGCCTAGTATTCGGGGAGCTGTTTTTT
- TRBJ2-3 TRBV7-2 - CASSLATGISDTQYF TGTGCCAGCAGCTTAGCGACGGGAATTTCAGATACGCAGTATTTT
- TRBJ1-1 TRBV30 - CAWSAGVPEAFF TGTGCCTGGAGCGCAGGGGTGCCTGAAGCTTTCTTT
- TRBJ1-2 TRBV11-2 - CASSLEGAANYGYTF TGTGCCAGCAGCTTAGAGGGGGCAGCTAACTATGGCTACACCTTC
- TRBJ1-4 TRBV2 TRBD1 CASSEGYRTGAPKLFF TGTGCCAGCAGTGAGGGATACCGGACAGGAGCACCCAAACTGTTTTTT
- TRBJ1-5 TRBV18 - CASSRRHQVSNQPQHF TGTGCCAGCTCTCGAAGACACCAGGTCAGCAATCAGCCCCAGCATTTT
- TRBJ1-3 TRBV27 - CASSLSWGVGNTIYF TGTGCCAGCAGTTTATCGTGGGGGGTTGGAAACACCATATATTTT
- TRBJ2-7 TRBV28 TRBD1 CASTQGGTVGEQYF TGTGCCAGCACTCAAGGTGGGACAGTCGGCGAGCAGTACTTC
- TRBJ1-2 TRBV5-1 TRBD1 CASSQQGADGYTF TGCGCCAGCAGCCAACAGGGGGCGGATGGCTACACCTTC
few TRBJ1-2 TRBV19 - CASTNPPQRSGYTF TGTGCCAGTACTAACCCTCCCCAGCGTAGTGGCTACACCTTC
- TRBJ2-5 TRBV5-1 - CASREWAGMQETQYF TGCGCCAGCAGAGAATGGGCAGGAATGCAAGAGACCCAGTACTTC
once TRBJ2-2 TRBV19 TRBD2 CATRSRGVGELFF TGTGCCACCCGATCGCGGGGGGTAGGGGAGCTGTTTTTT
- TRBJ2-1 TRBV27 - CASSFDGSSYNEQFF TGTGCCAGCAGTTTTGACGGGAGCTCCTACAATGAGCAGTTCTTC
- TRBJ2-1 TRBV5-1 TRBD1 CASSGGQGPYNEQFF TGCGCCAGCAGCGGGGGACAGGGGCCCTACAATGAGCAGTTCTTC
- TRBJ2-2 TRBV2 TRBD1 CASKSGGHNTGELFF TGTGCCAGCAAGTCAGGGGGCCATAACACCGGGGAGCTGTTTTTT
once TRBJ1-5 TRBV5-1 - CASSLVPTDSDNQPQHF TGCGCCAGCAGCTTGGTTCCGACGGACAGTGACAATCAGCCCCAGCATTTT
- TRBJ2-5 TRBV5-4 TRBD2 CASSTPGLDQETQYF TGTGCCAGCAGCACGCCGGGACTAGACCAAGAGACCCAGTACTTC
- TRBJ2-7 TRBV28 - CASSFGARGLWQGSYEQYF TGTGCCAGCAGTTTTGGGGCAAGGGGCCTTTGGCAAGGATCCTACGAGCAGTACTTC
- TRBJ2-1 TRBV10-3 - CATTVAQGNEQFF TGTGCCACCACCGTAGCCCAGGGGAATGAGCAGTTCTTC
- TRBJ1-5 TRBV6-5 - CASSYGQGPQHF TGTGCCAGCAGTTACGGGCAGGGGCCCCAGCATTTT
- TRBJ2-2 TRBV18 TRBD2 CASSPDFSGSRTGELFF TGTGCCAGCTCACCTGACTTTAGCGGGAGTCGAACCGGGGAGCTGTTTTTT
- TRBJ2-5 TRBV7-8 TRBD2 CASSAGTSGSETQYF TGTGCCAGCAGCGCCGGGACTAGCGGGAGTGAGACCCAGTACTTC
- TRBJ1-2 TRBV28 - CASSLGGDYGYTF TGTGCCAGCAGTTTGGGGGGGGACTATGGCTACACCTTC
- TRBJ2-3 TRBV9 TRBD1 CASSARDRDASTDTQYF TGTGCCAGCAGCGCCAGGGACAGGGATGCCTCCACAGATACGCAGTATTTT
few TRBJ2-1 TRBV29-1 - CSVQVHLRGDNEQFF TGCAGCGTCCAAGTACATCTAAGGGGCGACAATGAGCAGTTCTTC
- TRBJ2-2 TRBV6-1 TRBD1 CASRPGQITGELFF TGTGCCAGCAGGCCGGGACAGATCACCGGGGAGCTGTTTTTT